This T cell receptor beta chain was obtained from a study of PD-1 blockade in classical Hodgkin lymphoma. Study-wide findings and caveats: For complete responders, baseline diversity was comparable to that of newly diagnosed patients. When set against healthy donors, newly diagnosed patients were reported to show lower baseline TCR diversity.

Time point: cycle 4 day 1 (C4D1), after about 6 weeks of nivolumab. Relapses following autologous stem cell transplantation were seen in all patients, with brentuximab vedotin exposure varying. Complete response, partial response or progressive disease was recorded as best response. V lost 0 bases to trimming and J lost 3 bases; unmatched junction nucleotides: 4. This CDR3 contains 15 residues. The V gene's germline CDR1 is SGHDN and CDR2 FVKESK. Clones were sequenced by immunoSEQ multiplex PCR, and TCRdb holds only the in-frame ones, with some missing. The sample includes 100,000 or so clones, roughly nine tenths seen only once; the top ten take around 20%. Points on this clone: The antigen is undetermined.

The chain uses TRBV14 and TRBJ1-2, with TRBD1 matching over 7 bases. Sequences were derived from peripheral blood mononuclear cells (PBMCs), sampled before the fourth cycle of nivolumab. The clonotype comes from a human donor with classical Hodgkin lymphoma. The CDR3 nucleotides read TGTGCCAGCAGCCAAGATTTACAGGGGCACTATGGCTACACCTTC. Residues: CASSQDLQGHYGYTF.